This TCR beta chain was observed in a study of PD-1 blockade in mismatch repair-deficient tumors. For the study at large: All were previously treated, progressing patients with approximately 12 mismatch repair-deficient cancer types.

Germline V gene data show CDR1 as MDHEN and CDR2 as SYDVKM. CDR3 length equals 15 residues. Trimming cost V 2 bases and J 5 bases; bases outside gene matches: 4. TCRs were sequenced from a few patients responding to pembrolizumab. The method was immunoSEQ multiplex PCR; TCRdb's version includes in-frame clones alone and lacks a portion of them. The sample yields fewer than 100,000 clones, roughly 80% seen once. The specimen comprised peripheral blood, sampled 12 weeks after starting pembrolizumab. This TCR was recovered from an adult with mismatch repair-deficient cancer. This rearrangement joins TRBV28 to TRBJ1-2; TRBD1 agrees at 11 bases. CDR3 loop: CASSLTGTGGYGYTF. The CDR3, as DNA: TGTGCCAGCAGTTTAACCGGGACAGGGGGATATGGCTACACCTTC.